This TCR beta chain came from a study of shared clonotypes between healthy human individuals. Across the study: There were three CD4 naive, three CD4 memory, two CD8 naive and one CD8 memory plates per donor.

Method: immunoSEQ multiplex PCR; TCRdb's copy keeps in-frame clones and lacks some. The data show approximately 320,000 clones, roughly 87% seen once. CDR1 and CDR2 (germline): SEHNR, FQNEAQ (reference sequence). There are 16 residues in the CDR3. J was trimmed by 2 bases and V by 1 base; bases with no gene match: 3. Material for sequencing was memory CD8+ T cells sorted from blood. Subset given: CD45RO+ cells pooled with CCR7-negative TemRA cells. The TCR originated in a man aged 18-30 years in good health. V is TRBV7-9 and J is TRBJ1-2; 11 nucleotides match TRBD1. DNA of the CDR3: TGTGCCAGCAGCTTAGGGTGGGACAGGGGGAACTATGGCTACACCTTC. This codes for CASSLGWDRGNYGYTF.